This TCR beta chain was recovered during a study of T cell changes during pregnancy in multiple sclerosis. This clone occurred once. The method was immunoSEQ multiplex PCR; TCRdb's version includes in-frame clones alone and lacks a portion of them. Found here are more than 55,000 clones, 90% to 95% of them singletons; the top ten hold approximately 1.6%. Between the trimmed V and J ends, which lost 5 bases and 0 bases, there was a span of 3 bases. Germline V gives CDR1 SGHRS, CDR2 YFSETQ. The CDR3 loop spans 13 amino acids. This sample comprised peripheral blood, obtained in the first trimester of pregnancy. This chain uses TRBV5-1 with TRBJ2-6; D is uncertain. This TCR came from a female donor in good health, enrolled as a control in a pregnancy study. The CDR3 region is CASRSSGANVLTF. CDR3 nucleotide sequence: TGCGCCAGCAGGAGCTCTGGGGCCAACGTCCTGACTTTC.